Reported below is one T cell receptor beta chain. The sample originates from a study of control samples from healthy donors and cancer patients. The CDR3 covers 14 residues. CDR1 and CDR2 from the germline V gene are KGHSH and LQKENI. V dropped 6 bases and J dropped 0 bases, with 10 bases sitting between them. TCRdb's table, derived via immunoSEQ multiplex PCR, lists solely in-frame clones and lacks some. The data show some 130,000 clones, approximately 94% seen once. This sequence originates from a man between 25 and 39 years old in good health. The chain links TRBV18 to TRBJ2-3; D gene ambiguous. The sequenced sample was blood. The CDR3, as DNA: TGTGCCAGCTCCTCGAGCAGTAGCACAGATACGCAGTATTTT. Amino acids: CASSSSSSTDTQYF.